The T cell receptor beta chain under discussion was sequenced for a study of neurological immune-mediated disorders. Study results and caveats: Sharing of CDR3 amino acid sequences among expanded clones across subjects was absent, suggesting private repertoires in all groups.

This clonotype was recorded many times. Its antigen is not identified. The making of cDNA relied on 5'RACE with 10-nucleotide random UMIs. TCRdb ran MiXCR on the 5' RACE reads and lists one entry per CDR3 protein. This table has some 32,000 distinct CDR3 sequences, about 15% appearing once. The unsorted libraries were made from 2 million PBMCs kept at -80 C. Germline V gene data show CDR1 as SGHTA and CDR2 as FQGNSA. V gave up 0 bases and J gave up 6 bases; unmatched junction bases: 4. CDR3 length: 15 residues. This TCR derives from a man in his 70s in good health. The chain recombines TRBV7-2 with TRBJ1-2, with TRBD1 identical over 10 bases. The sample comprised PBMCs. The CDR3: CASSLASGTGDGYTF. CDR3 DNA: TGTGCCAGCAGCTTAGCGTCCGGGACAGGGGATGGCTACACCTTC.